What follows describes a single TCR beta chain. Antigen unknown. These data originate in a study of cytomegalovirus exposure and HLA in healthy donors. Looking at the study overall: Clustering assigned about 76% of the roughly 400 genotyped donors to the Caucasian-associated ancestry cluster.

The primer mix had 60 Vbeta and 13 Jbeta primers. Profiled with immunoSEQ multiplex PCR; TCRdb holds only in-frame clones, not every one. Of approximately 88,000 clones in the sample, roughly 72% are singletons; the top ten hold around 5%. The study's findings and limits: Analyzed later, association rates of TCRs varied across HLA loci, with DRB1 most and HLA-C fewest. Within an earlier analysis, most TCR beta V segments proved productive either about 90% or about 30% of the time.

Trimming shortened V by 1 base and J by 4 bases, and 8 bases separated the two germline ends. This CDR3 has 13 residues. The germline V gene has CDR1 LNHNV and CDR2 YYDKDF (reference sequence). Sequencing used PBMCs. J is TRBJ2-7 and V is TRBV15, with D unresolved. This TCR came from a man aged 25-45 years in good health and CMV-seropositive. DNA of the CDR3: TGTGCCACCAGCAGAGCCCCCGAGTACGAGCAGTACTTC. The encoded protein is CATSRAPEYEQYF.